These T cell receptor beta chains were read from a single sample in a study of OX40 agonist ivuxolimab in advanced cancers. Measured with immunoSEQ multiplex PCR; TCRdb has only the in-frame clones, and not every one. The sample lists around 50,000 clones, roughly 90% occurring once. The sequencing here drew on CD4+ or CD8+ T cells sorted from blood, taken in a trial of the OX40 agonist ivuxolimab. The receptors were gathered from an adult with an advanced solid tumor such as melanoma, head and neck, liver or kidney cancer. The conserved cysteine and the conserved F or W are not part of the CDR3 here. Each record gives: CDR3 length, V gene, D gene, J gene, CDR3 protein. The D gene is left open where the match is weak.

12	TRBV7-9	-	TRBJ2-1	ASSLTLSYNEQF
9	TRBV10-3	-	TRBJ2-7	ASQGTYEQY
15	TRBV29-1	-	TRBJ2-6	SVEFRGRFGRANVLT
12	TRBV28	TRBD1	TRBJ1-2	ASRPDRGLYGYT
11	TRBV6-5	-	TRBJ2-1	ASSRRLYNEQF
13	TRBV19	TRBD2	TRBJ2-5	ASSMGIAGGQTQY
13	TRBV4-1	TRBD1	TRBJ1-5	ASSRMTGYGQPQH
13	TRBV7-9	TRBD1	TRBJ2-5	ASSLTTGGPETQY
11	TRBV25-1	-	TRBJ1-2	ASSEWGTYGYT
13	TRBV7-8	-	TRBJ2-7	ASSPRGALSYEQY
9	TRBV7-8	-	TRBJ2-1	ASSFDNEQF
14	TRBV4-1	-	TRBJ1-6	ASSQSYSAYNSPLH
12	TRBV6-5	-	TRBJ2-3	ASRGLRGTDTQY
12	TRBV19	TRBD2	TRBJ2-1	ASSFLAGVDEQF
14	TRBV5-1	TRBD2	TRBJ2-5	ASSLVAGGPWETQY
13	TRBV28	-	TRBJ2-3	ASSLQAQRGDTQY
12	TRBV6-6	TRBD2	TRBJ2-5	ASSGTSGVETQY
11	TRBV10-2	-	TRBJ2-3	ASQKVWGDTQY
14	TRBV5-8	-	TRBJ1-5	ASSLTPDSSNQPQH
12	TRBV11-3	-	TRBJ2-7	ASSPDRLAYEQY
14	TRBV10-2	TRBD2	TRBJ2-3	ASSELFSGREDTQY
14	TRBV19	-	TRBJ2-6	ASSKNLDSGANVLT
12	TRBV29-1	TRBD2	TRBJ2-3	SVATGTSADTQY
11	TRBV10-3	TRBD1	TRBJ1-2	AISEQGGYGYT
12	TRBV11-3	TRBD1	TRBJ2-5	ASSSTGGRETQY
14	TRBV28	TRBD2	TRBJ2-1	ASRPAGTSGHNEQF
12	TRBV30	TRBD1	TRBJ1-2	AWSEDRGLSGYT
14	TRBV11-2	-	TRBJ2-5	ASSLLASRLQETQY
14	TRBV5-6	TRBD2	TRBJ2-5	ASSLVASGGGKTQY
11	TRBV6-5	-	TRBJ2-5	ASSRGVVETQY
15	TRBV5-6	-	TRBJ1-2	ASSSIQTGGFDYGYT
15	TRBV19	TRBD2	TRBJ2-1	ASSTGTSGRVYNEQF
10	TRBV6-1	-	TRBJ2-1	ASSEIYNEQF
11	TRBV29-1	-	TRBJ1-1	SVAMIMNTEAF
13	TRBV10-3	TRBD1	TRBJ2-7	AISTRDRGSYEQY
14	TRBV2	TRBD1	TRBJ1-1	ASRKLTGGRSTEAF
10	TRBV28	-	TRBJ1-1	ASSLRGGEAF
13	TRBV27	TRBD1	TRBJ2-7	ASRPGQGLFYEQY
15	TRBV11-3	-	TRBJ1-2	ASSSPTALGEGYGYT
12	TRBV5-6	-	TRBJ2-7	ASSRDGPAYEQY
13	TRBV28	TRBD2	-	ASSWTLAGGYEQY
11	TRBV28	-	TRBJ2-7	ASRMTARYEQY
14	TRBV2	TRBD2	TRBJ2-6	ASSGGGAAGANVLT
13	TRBV6-6	-	TRBJ2-1	ASSYSPGLYNEQF
14	TRBV9	TRBD1	TRBJ2-3	ASSFSGQAAGDTQY
14	TRBV7-9	TRBD2	TRBJ2-3	ASSPEVAGATDTQY
13	TRBV5-1	TRBD1	TRBJ2-7	ASSPKGTGVDEQY
11	TRBV7-3	TRBD2	TRBJ2-4	ASSSSGGNIQY
11	TRBV12-1	-	TRBJ2-7	ASSLPPPYEQY
12	TRBV5-1	-	TRBJ1-2	ASSLEAGGGGYT
13	TRBV2	-	TRBJ2-2	ASTQGTTNTGELF
11	TRBV6-5	-	TRBJ1-3	ASSYSSGNTIY
12	TRBV5-1	TRBD2	TRBJ2-1	ASSSRTSGSSQF
15	TRBV5-4	TRBD2	TRBJ2-3	ASSPRASGRALDTQY
12	TRBV19	-	TRBJ1-2	ASNPGHLGSGYT
12	TRBV19	TRBD1	-	ASSGGQGAYEQY
12	TRBV19	-	TRBJ2-5	ASSIGAVLETQY
12	TRBV7-9	TRBD1	TRBJ1-3	ASSPGTAGNTIY